These 15 T cell receptor beta chains originate from one sample sequenced in a study of neurological immune-mediated disorders. TCRdb redid the calling of the 5' RACE reads with MiXCR, one entry per CDR3 protein. The data contain 18,000 or so distinct CDR3 sequences, about 10% of them singletons. The sample taken for sequencing was CD8+ T cells from blood. These receptors originate from a woman between 45 and 65 years old in good health.

This clonotype was recorded many times. V and J are TRBV4-3 and TRBJ1-1; 9 nucleotides agree with TRBD1. The CDR3 sequence is 20 residues long. In germline, CDR1 is LGHNA, CDR2 YSLEER. J was trimmed by 1 base and V by 3 bases; bases with no gene match: 18. CDR3 residues: CASSHGPGTGTYPANTEAFF. CDR3 bases: TGCGCCAGCAGCCACGGTCCCGGGACAGGGACCTACCCGGCGAACACTGAAGCTTTCTTT.

This clonotype was seen at least ten times. The V and J genes are TRBV9 and TRBJ2-2, with 11 bases aligning to TRBD1. This CDR3 has 16 amino acids. V trimming: 0 bases; J trimming: 5 bases; junction bases outside the gene matches: 3. Germline V gene lookup returns CDR1 SGDLS and CDR2 YYNGEE. CDR3 in DNA: TGTGCCAGCAGCGTAGGGGGGACAGGGGGTACCGGGGAGCTGTTTTTT. Translated, it gives CASSVGGTGGTGELFF. Using reference TRBV9 and TRBJ2-2 for the parts outside the CDR3, the full variable domain is DSGVTQTPKHLITATGQRVTLRCSPRSGDLSVYWYQQSLDQGLQFLIQYYNGEERAKGNILERFSAQQFPDLHSELNLSSLELGDSALYFCASSVGGTGGTGELFFGEGSRLTVL.

Here the CDR3 reads CASSWSGTGIYEQYF. CDR3 DNA: TGTGCCAGCAGCTGGTCCGGGACAGGGATCTACGAGCAGTACTTC. V usage is TRBV7-2 and J usage is TRBJ2-7, with 9 bases identical to TRBD1. CDR3 length: 15 residues. Germline assignment: CDR1 SGHTA and CDR2 FQGNSA. Unmatched junction bases numbered 7, after V lost 4 bases and J lost 3 bases. Complete variable domain (other parts from reference TRBV7-2 and TRBJ2-7): GAGVSQSPSNKVTEKGKDVELRCDPISGHTALYWYRQSLGQGLEFLIYFQGNSAPDKSGLPSDRFSAERTGGSVSTLTIQRTQQEDSAVYLCASSWSGTGIYEQYFGPGTRLTVT.

In this sample, this clonotype turned up many times. The chain recombines TRBV5-1 with TRBJ1-3; a weak D match, TRBD1 (6 bases). The CDR3 is made up of 16 amino acids. V gave up 4 bases and J gave up 0 bases, with 14 bases separating them. The V gene's germline CDR1 is SGHRS and CDR2 YFSETQ. The CDR3: CASSADSQSSGNTIYF. Here the CDR3 DNA reads TGCGCCAGCAGCGCGGACAGCCAATCCTCTGGAAACACCATATATTTT.

This clonotype has ten or more counts. V and J are TRBV27 and TRBJ1-6; D might be TRBD1 (5 bases). There are 16 residues in the CDR3. Germline assignment: CDR1 MNHEY and CDR2 SMNVEV (reference sequence). V lost 5 bases to trimming and J lost 7 bases, with 18 bases between them. The CDR3 loop reads CASSPSGPDENSPLHF. In DNA form, the CDR3 reads TGTGCCAGCAGTCCTTCGGGGCCAGACGAGAATTCACCCCTCCACTTT.

This clonotype was seen ten or more times. V usage is TRBV6-2 or TRBV6-3 and J usage is TRBJ2-7, with 11 bases aligning to TRBD1. This CDR3 spans 15 amino acids. Germline loops: CDR1 MNHEY, CDR2 SVGEGT. With 6 bases clipped from V and 6 bases from J, the junction kept 10 bases outside the gene matches. CDR3 in DNA: TGTGCCAGCAGCCCAGCGAGGACAGGGGGCAGCGAGCAGTACTTC. Translating it yields CASSPARTGGSEQYF.

This clonotype was observed at least ten times. The rearrangement links TRBV6-6 to TRBJ2-2; D may be TRBD2 (7 bases). Germline V gene sequence: CDR1 MNHNY, CDR2 SVGAGI (reference sequence). The CDR3 is 17 amino acids. V lost 2 bases, J lost 5 bases, and 18 bases lay in between. CDR3 nucleotides: TGTGCCAGCAGTTACCCGAGGGGGGGGGTAGATACCGGGGAGCTGTTTTTT. Translating gives CASSYPRGGVDTGELFF.

Many counts were recorded for this clonotype. CDR3 residues: CASRPVGREFHEQYF. The CDR3 nucleotides read TGTGCCAGCAGACCAGTAGGGCGGGAGTTTCACGAGCAGTACTTC. V and J are TRBV2 and TRBJ2-7; 7 bases match TRBD2. Per germline, CDR1 SNHLY and CDR2 FYNNEI. With 6 bases clipped from V and 5 bases from J, the junction kept 13 bases outside the gene matches. The CDR3 is made up of 15 amino acids. Drawing the rest from reference TRBV2 and TRBJ2-7, the complete variable domain is EPEVTQTPSHQVTQMGQEVILRCVPISNHLYFYWYRQILGQKVEFLVSFYNNEISEKSEIFDDQFSVERPDGSNFTLKIRSTKLEDSAMYFCASRPVGREFHEQYFGPGTRLTVT.

This clonotype was detected ten times or more. This chain links TRBV9 with TRBJ1-6, with a weak D call TRBD1 (5 bases). From germline, CDR1 is SGDLS and CDR2 YYNGEE. V lost 1 base and J lost 7, with 6 bases in between. The CDR3 runs 13 residues. CDR3 DNA: TGTGCCAGCAGCGTACAGGGAAATTCACCCCTCCACTTT. This gives the protein CASSVQGNSPLHF.

This clonotype came up many times. V is TRBV5-6 and J is TRBJ2-2; D unresolved. V lost 5 bases, J lost 3 bases, and 8 bases lay in between. The germline V gene has CDR1 SGHDT and CDR2 YYEEEE. The CDR3 is 13 amino acids. CDR3 bases: TGTGCCAGCAGGCCAAGAGACACCGGGGAGCTGTTTTTT. It encodes CASRPRDTGELFF.

This clonotype was detected ten times or more. The chain has TRBV12-3 or TRBV12-4 and TRBJ1-2, with TRBD1 identical over 8 bases. This CDR3 region has 15 residues. V dropped 6 bases and J dropped 6; count of bases not matched to a gene: 12. The CDR3 region has the DNA TGTGCCAGCAGACCGTCCAGGGGGCCTCGGGATGGCTACACCTTC. Encoded protein: CASRPSRGPRDGYTF.

This clonotype occurred many times. V and J are TRBV6-5 and TRBJ2-1, with unresolved D. The germline V gene encodes CDR1 MNHEY and CDR2 SVGAGI. CDR3 length: 13 residues. The V end lost 0 bases, the J end lost 6 bases, and 6 bases lay between the germline ends. CDR3 in DNA: TGTGCCAGCAGTTACTCAGCCGCCAATGAGCAGTTCTTC. This gives the protein CASSYSAANEQFF.

This clonotype was seen ten or more times. The rearrangement links TRBV9 to TRBJ2-7, with 7 bases matching TRBD2. V was pared by 0 bases and J by 2 bases, with 5 bases of the junction left unmatched. From germline, CDR1 is SGDLS and CDR2 YYNGEE. The length of the CDR3 is 15 residues. The CDR3 reads CASSVASGATYEQYF. DNA of the CDR3: TGTGCCAGCAGCGTAGCGAGCGGGGCGACCTACGAGCAGTACTTC. Filled out from reference TRBV9 and TRBJ2-7, the complete variable domain reads DSGVTQTPKHLITATGQRVTLRCSPRSGDLSVYWYQQSLDQGLQFLIQYYNGEERAKGNILERFSAQQFPDLHSELNLSSLELGDSALYFCASSVASGATYEQYFGPGTRLTVT.

This clonotype was recorded at least ten times. This CDR3 is CASSLIGGAGANVLTF. CDR3 coding DNA: TGTGCCAGCAGCTTAATTGGGGGCGCTGGGGCCAACGTCCTGACTTTC. The chain carries TRBV7-8 and TRBJ2-6; TRBD1 might be the D (6 bases). V was trimmed by 2 bases and J by 2 bases, leaving 10 bases between them. Germline CDR1 and CDR2: SGHVS and FQNEAQ. The CDR3 spans 16 residues.

This clonotype was seen a few times. The V call is TRBV27, the J call TRBJ2-3; 9 bases line up with TRBD1. V shed 3 bases, J shed 5 bases, and the junction held 6 bases outside the gene matches. The CDR3 spans 15 residues. The germline gives CDR1 MNHEY, CDR2 SMNVEV (reference sequence). CDR3 amino acids: CASSFRDRAGDTQYF. CDR3 DNA sequence: TGTGCCAGCAGTTTCCGGGACAGGGCGGGAGATACGCAGTATTTT.